What follows are 2 T cell receptor beta chains derived from one specimen sequenced in a study of blood T cell repertoires in COVID-19. Clones were sequenced by immunoSEQ multiplex PCR, and TCRdb holds only the in-frame ones, with some missing. The sample carries 88,000 or so clones, around 89% recorded once. Sequenced material: PBMCs or T cells enriched from blood (not recorded which). Receptor source: a woman in her fifties or sixties with acute COVID-19.

The chain uses TRBV2 and TRBJ2-7; the D gene is possibly TRBD1 (5 bases). Germline lookup yields CDR1 SNHLY and CDR2 FYNNEI. With 4 bases removed from V and 0 bases from J, the gap between germline ends came to 10 bases. This CDR3 region has 14 residues. CDR3 DNA: TGTGCCAGCAGTGTGCCAGACAGCTCCTACGAGCAGTACTTC. Protein: CASSVPDSSYEQYF.

This clone appeared a single time. The chain is built from TRBV2 and TRBJ1-2; D is unresolved. CDR1 and CDR2 from the germline V gene are SNHLY and FYNNEI. The CDR3 is made up of 13 amino acids. Between the trimmed V and J ends, which lost 6 bases and 3 bases, there was a span of 11 bases. CDR3: CASSPDGDYGYTF. The CDR3 bases are TGTGCCAGCAGCCCCGACGGAGACTATGGCTACACCTTC.